The 14 T cell receptor beta chains below come from one sample, sequenced in a study of glioma-infiltrating T cells after dendritic cell vaccination. TCRdb's copy holds only in-frame clones and misses some; the assay was immunoSEQ multiplex PCR. Of more than 85,000 clones listed, around 91% are singletons. Time point defined: after dendritic cell vaccination, including at tumor progression/relapse. Source: blood, taken after dendritic cell vaccination. All receptors come from a human donor with glioblastoma.

The chain employs TRBV29-1 and TRBJ1-2; 10 positions agree with TRBD1. V lost 6 bases to trimming and J lost 5 bases; unmatched junction nucleotides: 6. This CDR3 region has 13 residues. Germline CDR1 is SQVTM and CDR2 is ANQGSEA. CDR3 DNA sequence: TGCAGCGTCGGGACAGGGGTGGGGTATGGCTACACCTTC. It specifies CSVGTGVGYGYTF.

The chain recombines TRBV19 with TRBJ2-2, with D unresolved. The V and J ends lost 1 base and 2 bases respectively, with 5 bases between them. Germline CDR1 is LNHDA and CDR2 is SQIVND (reference sequence). The CDR3 consists of 14 residues. The CDR3 sequence is CASSIVSNTGELFF. As DNA, the CDR3 is TGTGCCAGTAGTATAGTTTCAAACACCGGGGAGCTGTTTTTT.

The chain employs TRBV10-3 and TRBJ2-3, with D perhaps matching TRBD2 (5 bases). The CDR3 covers 11 residues. Trimming left V 0 bases short and J 13 bases short, with 8 bases between. Germline V gives CDR1 ENHRY, CDR2 SYGVKD. Written as DNA, the CDR3 is TGTGCCATCAGTGAGTCCGGACTGGAGTATTTT. This sequence encodes CAISESGLEYF.

This chain uses TRBV11-2 with TRBJ2-7; TRBD2 is a possible D gene (7 bases). Between the trimmed V and J ends, which lost 5 bases and 0 bases, there was a span of 17 bases. The CDR3 is 16 residues long. The germline CDR1 and CDR2 sequences are SGHAT and FQNNGV. CDR3 in amino acids: CASSRGGGWSSYEQYF. The DNA of the CDR3 is TGTGCCAGCAGCCGAGGGGGGGGCTGGAGCTCCTACGAGCAGTACTTC.

This rearrangement joins TRBV27 to TRBJ2-5; perhaps TRBD2 as D (6 bases). Trimming pared 2 bases from V and 9 bases from J, leaving 16 bases between. The V gene's germline CDR1 is MNHEY and CDR2 SMNVEV (reference sequence). This CDR3 has 14 residues. The CDR3 protein is CASSLRERHGAQYF. In DNA form, the CDR3 reads TGTGCCAGCAGTTTACGGGAGCGACATGGGGCCCAGTACTTC.

CDR3: CASSQVGGRIGELFF. CDR3 nucleotides: TGCGCCAGCAGCCAAGTCGGGGGGCGAATCGGGGAGCTGTTTTTT. The genes are TRBV4-1 and TRBJ2-2; tentative D call: TRBD2 (7 bases). Germline V gene data show CDR1 as MGHRA and CDR2 as YSYEKL. The CDR3 spans 15 residues. The ends were cut back, 1 base at V and 7 bases at J, with 13 bases in the middle.

This clone was recorded once. V usage is TRBV6-6 and J usage is TRBJ1-1; D gene unclear. Trimming took off 6 bases at V and 1 base at J, with 6 bases between the two ends. This CDR3 has 12 amino acids. CDR1 and CDR2 from the germline V gene are MNHNY and SVGAGI (reference sequence). The CDR3 is CASSVENTEAFF. The CDR3 bases are TGTGCCAGCAGCGTAGAGAACACTGAAGCTTTCTTT.

The chain is built from TRBV4-1 and TRBJ1-5; 9 positions match TRBD1. Germline trimming cut 5 bases from V and 3 bases from J; bases unmatched to any gene: 14. Germline loops: CDR1 MGHRA, CDR2 YSYEKL. This CDR3 spans 18 amino acids. As DNA, the CDR3 is TGCGCCAGCAGCATCCCTTTAGTCGGGACAGGGTTCAATCAGCCCCAGCATTTT. This codes for CASSIPLVGTGFNQPQHF.

V and J are TRBV29-1 and TRBJ2-1; possibly TRBD1 for D (5 bases). The germline V gene has CDR1 SQVTM and CDR2 ANQGSEA. The CDR3 is 11 amino acids. The V end lost 5 bases, the J end lost 3 bases, and 5 bases lay between the germline ends. CDR3 sequence (DNA): TGCAGCGTTCAGGGCTACAATGAGCAGTTCTTC. This translates into CSVQGYNEQFF.

The chain uses TRBV4-2 and TRBJ2-7, with 8 bases lining up with TRBD2. CDR1 and CDR2 from the germline V gene are LGHNA and YNFKEQ. This CDR3 spans 15 amino acids. V gave up 4 bases and J gave up 2 bases; unmatched junction bases: 7. The CDR3 is CASSPISGNTYEQYF. The DNA of the CDR3 is TGTGCCAGCAGCCCGATTAGCGGGAACACCTACGAGCAGTACTTC.

The chain combines TRBV7-2 with TRBJ2-7; D remains ambiguous. Trimming left V 4 bases short and J 0 bases short, with 16 bases between. The CDR3 is made up of 16 amino acids. Germline lookup yields CDR1 SGHTA and CDR2 FQGNSA. CDR3 sequence (DNA): TGTGCCAGCAGCTCGAACGGCGGATGGAGCTCCTACGAGCAGTACTTC. This translates into CASSSNGGWSSYEQYF.

The chain carries TRBV11-2 and TRBJ2-5; weak D call: TRBD1 (6 bases). Germline CDR1 is SGHAT and CDR2 is FQNNGV. The CDR3 length is 14 residues. V lost 7 bases, J lost 5 bases, and 17 bases lay in between. The CDR3 DNA reads as TGTGCCAGCACCCCGAGGGGGAGTCGGGAGACCCAGTACTTC. Its translation is CASTPRGSRETQYF.

This chain connects TRBV10-1 to TRBJ2-1, with 7 bases identical to TRBD1. This CDR3 spans 13 amino acids. Looked up from germline, CDR1 is WNHNN and CDR2 is SYGVQD (reference sequence). The V and J ends lost 11 bases and 3 bases, in that order; junction bases with no gene match: 7. CDR3 region: CALRTGDYNEQFF. In DNA form, the CDR3 reads TGCGCCCTCAGGACAGGAGACTACAATGAGCAGTTCTTC.

The genes are TRBV7-2 and TRBJ2-3; D is undetermined. Trimming shortened V by 1 base and J by 5 bases, and 10 bases separated the two germline ends. This CDR3 has 14 residues. Germline assignment: CDR1 SGHTA and CDR2 FQGNSA. This CDR3 reads CASSLDFPGDTQYF. The CDR3 nucleotides are TGTGCCAGCAGCTTAGATTTCCCAGGAGATACGCAGTATTTT. Based on the CDR3 plus reference TRBV7-2 and TRBJ2-3, the full variable domain is GAGVSQSPSNKVTEKGKDVELRCDPISGHTALYWYRQSLGQGLEFLIYFQGNSAPDKSGLPSDRFSAERTGGSVSTLTIQRTQQEDSAVYLCASSLDFPGDTQYFGPGTRLTVL.